Listed below are T cell receptor beta chains from one sample, sequenced in a study of blood T cell repertoires in COVID-19. Data came from immunoSEQ multiplex PCR; TCRdb stores just in-frame clones and leaves some out. There are under 150,000 clones in the sample; roughly 90% occur only once, and under 12% lies in the top ten. Sequenced input: peripheral blood. The receptors were gathered from a man aged 45-65 years with active or convalescent COVID-19. The CDR3 runs from the conserved cysteine through the conserved F or W. A D gene is named only where the DNA matches it firmly. The size field is filled for only some rows; it gives once, few, many or a size class.

>-|TRBJ1-1|TRBV28|-
CASSPGANTEAFF
TGTGCCAGCAGTCCAGGGGCGAACACTGAAGCTTTCTTT
>-|TRBJ2-3|TRBV20-1|-
CSARAAGTQYF
TGCAGTGCTAGAGCGGCGGGTACGCAGTATTTT
>-|TRBJ1-5|TRBV4-2|-
CASRPDSYSNQPQHF
TGTGCCAGCAGACCGGACAGTTATAGCAATCAGCCCCAGCATTTT
>TRBD1|TRBJ2-7|TRBV12-3/TRBV12-4|-
CASRAGTAYEQYF
TGTGCCAGCAGAGCCGGGACAGCCTACGAGCAGTACTTC
>-|TRBJ1-1|TRBV11-3|-
CASSQGVNTEAFF
TGTGCCAGCAGCCAAGGGGTGAACACTGAAGCTTTCTTT
>-|TRBJ2-7|TRBV27|once
CASSSLRGVYEQYF
TGTGCCAGCAGTTCCCTCAGGGGCGTCTACGAGCAGTACTTC
>-|TRBJ1-5|TRBV28|-
CASSLIWATHQPQHF
TGTGCCAGCAGTTTAATTTGGGCGACCCATCAGCCCCAGCATTTT
>TRBD2|TRBJ2-7|TRBV28|-
CASSSLRDYGYEQYF
TGTGCCAGCAGTTCCCTCCGGGACTACGGCTACGAGCAGTACTTC
>TRBD2|TRBJ2-1|TRBV4-1|-
CASSQAGGSSYNEQFF
TGCGCCAGCAGCCAAGCCGGGGGGAGCTCCTACAATGAGCAGTTCTTC
>TRBD2|TRBJ2-1|TRBV24-1|-
CATSRLWTSSAYNEQFF
TGTGCCACCAGCAGGTTGTGGACTAGCTCAGCCTACAATGAGCAGTTCTTC
>-|TRBJ1-4|TRBV19|-
CASSIIRGNAGANEKLFF
TGTGCCAGTAGTATCATACGAGGGAACGCCGGCGCTAATGAAAAACTGTTTTTT
>TRBD1|TRBJ1-6|TRBV5-5|few
CASSLRGGDDSPLHF
TGTGCCAGCAGCTTGCGAGGGGGCGACGATTCACCCCTCCACTTT
>-|TRBJ2-1|TRBV28|-
CASSPHQGFSYNEQFF
TGTGCCAGCAGTCCCCACCAGGGGTTCTCCTACAATGAGCAGTTCTTC
>TRBD1|TRBJ2-1|TRBV18|-
CASSPLGTAYNEQFF
TGTGCCAGCTCACCACTTGGGACAGCCTACAATGAGCAGTTCTTC
>-|TRBJ1-3|TRBV6-5|few
CATSKGGTSGNTIYF
TGTGCCACCTCTAAGGGAGGCACCAGTGGAAACACCATATATTTT
>-|TRBJ2-1|TRBV5-8|-
CASSRWGANEQFF
TGTGCCAGCAGCCGCTGGGGCGCCAATGAGCAGTTCTTC
>-|TRBJ2-3|TRBV7-3|-
CASSPDSLADTQYF
TGTGCCAGCAGTCCAGACTCTCTAGCAGATACGCAGTATTTT
>-|TRBJ2-7|TRBV28|-
CASSSPPAGTYEQYF
TGTGCCAGCAGTTCCCCCCCGGCAGGCACCTACGAGCAGTACTTC
>TRBD2|TRBJ2-5|TRBV19|few
CASSSLAGAQETQYF
TGTGCCAGTAGTTCACTAGCGGGAGCCCAAGAGACCCAGTACTTC
>-|TRBJ2-1|TRBV4-1|-
CASSQASEVEQFF
TGCGCCAGCAGCCAAGCTAGTGAGGTTGAGCAGTTCTTC
>-|TRBJ1-2|TRBV5-1|once
CASSLGGANYGYTF
TGCGCCAGCAGCTTGGGAGGAGCTAACTATGGCTACACCTTC
>-|TRBJ1-5|TRBV19|few
CASRQGKQPQHF
TGTGCCAGTAGGCAGGGAAAACAGCCCCAGCATTTT
>TRBD1|TRBJ2-4|TRBV5-1|-
CASSPIGQGKNIQYF
TGCGCCAGCAGCCCTATAGGACAGGGAAAAAACATTCAGTACTTC
>-|TRBJ1-2|TRBV5-5|-
CASSLAPGKEGGYTF
TGTGCCAGCAGCTTGGCCCCCGGGAAGGAGGGTGGCTACACCTTC
>-|TRBJ1-2|TRBV18|-
CASSTGVAGYTF
TGTGCCAGCTCCACCGGGGTGGCCGGCTACACCTTC
>TRBD2|TRBJ2-7|TRBV6-9|once
CASSSPGLAGYEQYF
TGTGCCAGCAGTTCTCCGGGACTAGCGGGTTACGAGCAGTACTTC
>TRBD1|TRBJ2-2|TRBV6-6|-
CASSRRQGAKATGELFF
TGTGCCAGCAGTCGGCGACAGGGGGCAAAGGCGACCGGGGAGCTGTTTTTT
>TRBD1|TRBJ1-6|TRBV28|-
CASSITGQGNSPLHF
TGTGCCAGCAGTATAACCGGACAGGGTAATTCACCCCTCCACTTT
>TRBD2|TRBJ2-3|TRBV18|-
CASSPPASGTSDTQYF
TGTGCCAGCTCACCACCTGCTAGCGGGACCTCAGATACGCAGTATTTT
>-|TRBJ2-3|TRBV5-4|-
CASSLVEADTQYF
TGTGCCAGCAGCTTGGTCGAGGCCGATACGCAGTATTTT
>TRBD2|TRBJ2-7|TRBV7-8|once
CASSSIRGLSQLAYEQYF
TGTGCCAGCAGCTCAATTAGGGGACTATCCCAGCTGGCCTACGAGCAGTACTTC